The entry below describes one T cell receptor (beta chain). Its cognate antigen is unknown. The data are from a study of T cells in narcolepsy. Study-level background: Patients with NT1 or NT2 and healthy control donors were enrolled. Findings and limits, study-wide: Comparing one patient's CSF and blood CD4+ clonotypes highlighted HCRT- and TRIB2-specific autoreactive clonotypes. Autoreactive clone sequences were missing from some blood memory CD4+ repertoires.

Measured with immunoSEQ multiplex PCR; TCRdb has only the in-frame clones, and not every one. The profile shows 27,000 or so clones, approximately 86% of them singletons. This CDR3 region has 16 residues. Germline V gives CDR1 SNHLY, CDR2 FYNNEI. Trimming took 4 bases from V and 5 from J, leaving 15 bases between them. The source is a human donor with narcolepsy. Sequenced input: CD45RA- memory CD4+ T cells from PBMCs. The chain carries TRBV2 and TRBJ1-6, with D perhaps TRBD1 (6 bases). The DNA for the CDR3 is TGTGCCAGCAGTGCCCGGCCCCCAGGGGATAATTCACCCCTCCACTTT. This translates into CASSARPPGDNSPLHF.